This is a list of T cell receptor beta chains from one sample in a study of cytomegalovirus exposure and HLA in healthy donors. Sequenced by immunoSEQ multiplex PCR; TCRdb stores in-frame clones only, minus some. The data show roughly 310,000 clones, 70% to 90% seen once. Sequenced input: PBMCs. Receptor source: a man aged 25 to 40 in good health and CMV-seronegative. CDR3s include the opening cysteine and the closing phenylalanine or tryptophan.

v_call cdr3_aa
TRBV2 CASRRDRLGDTEAFF
TRBV7-2 CASSLKAGSNEQFF
TRBV25-1 CASSDRQGGETQYF
TRBV5-4 CASSLTGGHTEAFF
TRBV14 CASSQKRRGANVLTF
TRBV5-1 CASSLTTDEQFF
TRBV19 CASSLGSGSRGYGYTF
TRBV27 CASSPGTGSYGGYTF
TRBV19 CASSMDSIQPQHF
TRBV19 CASSLPGQGLYEQYF
TRBV5-1 CASRLTGQQVSDTQYF
TRBV18 CASSPPGLPTDTQYF
TRBV7-9 CASSPGGGTGSGNTIYF
TRBV7-9 CASSLGGTVDEQYF
TRBV2 CANRSGESSYNEQFF
TRBV2 CASKGRGYEKLFF
TRBV29-1 CSVEGQGRGSYEQYF
TRBV6-1 CASSESGGPGYGYTF
TRBV7-2 CASSSTSGVYNEQFF
TRBV10-1 CASSEGLWNTEAFF
TRBV7-9 CASSPRGSTDTQYF
TRBV5-1 CASSLASRQTEAFF
TRBV5-1 CASSLQGDLAYEQYF
TRBV11-2 CASSPGGVAGGPYNEQFF
TRBV29-1 CSVSETAYSGNTIYF
TRBV5-6 CASSASRGTRLFEQFF
TRBV18 CASSMGQINTEAFF
TRBV7-2 CASSLVVRTEGYTF
TRBV29-1 CSVAGGTVNTEAFF
TRBV6-5 CASSSSSGGATDTQYF
TRBV7-9 CASSLFSFGQPYGYTF
TRBV6-5 CASSSRTGLNTEAFF
TRBV7-9 CASSLDRTSGEYNEQFF
TRBV11-2 CASSLTQGSYTGELFF
TRBV2 CASKLRVLMNTEAFF
TRBV29-1 CSVGQSVYGYTF
TRBV11-1 CASSSQLAGANTEAFF
TRBV2 CASERLAGGQEQETQYF
TRBV7-2 CASSLGLAGASGAKNIQYF
TRBV5-1 CASSSSGSYNEQFF
TRBV5-1 CASSLEGTGGNEQFF
TRBV30 CAWSVHWGADNSPLHF
TRBV2 CASRVGGNQPQHF
TRBV5-4 CASSLPEGQPNGYTF
TRBV30 CAWSVGAGLGTEAFF
TRBV7-9 CASSLSTGRKGQGAYEQYF
TRBV6-1 CASSEAAGFNYGYTF
TRBV5-4 CASSLATNEKLFF
TRBV4-1 CASSLMGQWNTEAFF
TRBV7-6 CASSILEGSEQFF
TRBV6-4 CASSEGTRAYGYTF